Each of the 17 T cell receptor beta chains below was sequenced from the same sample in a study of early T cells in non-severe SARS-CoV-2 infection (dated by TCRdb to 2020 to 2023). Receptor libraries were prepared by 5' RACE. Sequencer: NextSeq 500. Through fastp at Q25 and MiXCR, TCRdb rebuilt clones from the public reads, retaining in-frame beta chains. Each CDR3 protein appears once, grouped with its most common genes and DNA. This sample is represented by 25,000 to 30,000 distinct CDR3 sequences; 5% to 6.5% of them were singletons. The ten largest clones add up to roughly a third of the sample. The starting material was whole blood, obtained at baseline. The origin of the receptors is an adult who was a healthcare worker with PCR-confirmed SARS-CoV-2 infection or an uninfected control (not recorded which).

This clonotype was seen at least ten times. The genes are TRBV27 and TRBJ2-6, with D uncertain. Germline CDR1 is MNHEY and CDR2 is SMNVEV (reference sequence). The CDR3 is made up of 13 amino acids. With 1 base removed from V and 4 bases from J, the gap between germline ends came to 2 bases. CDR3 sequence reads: CASSLWGANVLTF. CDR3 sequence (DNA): TGTGCCAGCAGTTTATGGGGGGCCAACGTCCTGACTTTC.

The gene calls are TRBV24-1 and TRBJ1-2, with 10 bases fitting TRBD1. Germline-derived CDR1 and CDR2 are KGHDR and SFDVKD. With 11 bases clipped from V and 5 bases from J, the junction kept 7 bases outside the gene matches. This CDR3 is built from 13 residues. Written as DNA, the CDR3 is TGTGCCATAGGACAGGGGGAACGGTATGGCTACACCTTC. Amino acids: CAIGQGERYGYTF.

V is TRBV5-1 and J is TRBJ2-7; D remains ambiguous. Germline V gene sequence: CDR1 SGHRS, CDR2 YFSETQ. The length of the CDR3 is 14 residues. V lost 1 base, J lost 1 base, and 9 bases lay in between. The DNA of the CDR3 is TGCGCCAGCAGCTTGTCCAGCCCATCCTACGAGCAGTACTTC. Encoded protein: CASSLSSPSYEQYF.

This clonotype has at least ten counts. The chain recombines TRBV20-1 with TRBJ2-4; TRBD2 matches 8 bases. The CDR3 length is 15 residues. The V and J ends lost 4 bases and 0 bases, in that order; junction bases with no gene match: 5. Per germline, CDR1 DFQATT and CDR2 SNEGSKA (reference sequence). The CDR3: CSATLAGLAKNIQYF. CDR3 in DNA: TGCAGTGCTACCTTAGCGGGATTAGCCAAAAACATTCAGTACTTC.

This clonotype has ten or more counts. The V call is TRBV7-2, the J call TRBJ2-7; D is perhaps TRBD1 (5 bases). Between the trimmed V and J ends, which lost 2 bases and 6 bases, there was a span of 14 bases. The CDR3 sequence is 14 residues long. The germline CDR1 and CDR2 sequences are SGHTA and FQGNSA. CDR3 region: CASSLSHRSSEQYF. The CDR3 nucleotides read TGTGCCAGCAGCTTATCTCACAGGAGCAGCGAGCAGTACTTC. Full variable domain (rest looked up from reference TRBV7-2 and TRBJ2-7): GAGVSQSPSNKVTEKGKDVELRCDPISGHTALYWYRQSLGQGLEFLIYFQGNSAPDKSGLPSDRFSAERTGGSVSTLTIQRTQQEDSAVYLCASSLSHRSSEQYFGPGTRLTVT.

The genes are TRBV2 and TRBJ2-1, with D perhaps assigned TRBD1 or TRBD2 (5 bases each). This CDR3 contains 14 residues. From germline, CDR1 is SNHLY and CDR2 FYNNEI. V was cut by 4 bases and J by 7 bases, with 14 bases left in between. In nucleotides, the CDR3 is TGTGCCAGCAGTGGTAGGGGCGGGTCGAATGAGCAGTTCTTC. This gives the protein CASSGRGGSNEQFF.

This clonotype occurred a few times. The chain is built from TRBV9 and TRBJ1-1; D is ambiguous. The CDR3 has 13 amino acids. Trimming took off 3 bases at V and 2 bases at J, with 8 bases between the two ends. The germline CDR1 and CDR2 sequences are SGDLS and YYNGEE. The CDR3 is CASSGNFNTEAFF. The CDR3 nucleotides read TGTGCCAGCAGCGGGAACTTTAACACTGAAGCTTTCTTT.

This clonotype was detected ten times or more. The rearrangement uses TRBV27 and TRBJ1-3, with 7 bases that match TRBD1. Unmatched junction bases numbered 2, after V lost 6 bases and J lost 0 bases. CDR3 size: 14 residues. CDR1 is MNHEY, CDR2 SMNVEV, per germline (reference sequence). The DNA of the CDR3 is TGTGCCAGCAGGACAGGGCCCTCTGGAAACACCATATATTTT. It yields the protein CASRTGPSGNTIYF.

Here the CDR3 reads CAISRSDRADGYTF. DNA for the CDR3: TGTGCCATCAGCCGATCGGACAGGGCAGATGGCTACACCTTC. This chain links TRBV10-3 with TRBJ1-2; 8 nucleotides align to TRBD1. The ends lost 6 bases at V and 6 bases at J; junction bases unmatched: 9. The germline V gene encodes CDR1 ENHRY and CDR2 SYGVKD. This CDR3 comprises 14 residues.

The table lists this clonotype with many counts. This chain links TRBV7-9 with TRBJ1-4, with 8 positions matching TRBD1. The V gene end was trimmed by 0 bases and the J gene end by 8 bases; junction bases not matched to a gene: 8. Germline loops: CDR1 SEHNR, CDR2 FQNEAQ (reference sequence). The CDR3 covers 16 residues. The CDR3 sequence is CASSLAPGGVGEKLFF. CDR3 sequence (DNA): TGTGCCAGCAGCTTAGCGCCAGGGGGCGTGGGCGAAAAACTGTTTTTT.

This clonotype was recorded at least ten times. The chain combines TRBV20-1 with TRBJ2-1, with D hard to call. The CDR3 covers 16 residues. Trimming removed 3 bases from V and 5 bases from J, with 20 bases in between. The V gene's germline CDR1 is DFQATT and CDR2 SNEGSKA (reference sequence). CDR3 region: CSARIQRVPPNNEQFF. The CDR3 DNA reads TGCAGTGCTAGGATACAACGGGTTCCACCTAACAATGAGCAGTTCTTC.

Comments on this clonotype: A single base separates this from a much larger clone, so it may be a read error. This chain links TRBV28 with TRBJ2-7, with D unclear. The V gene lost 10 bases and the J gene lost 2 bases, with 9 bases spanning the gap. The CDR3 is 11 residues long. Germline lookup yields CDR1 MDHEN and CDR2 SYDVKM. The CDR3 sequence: CAIGRTYEQYF. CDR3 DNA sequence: TGTGCCATTGGACGGACCTACGAGCAGTACTTC.

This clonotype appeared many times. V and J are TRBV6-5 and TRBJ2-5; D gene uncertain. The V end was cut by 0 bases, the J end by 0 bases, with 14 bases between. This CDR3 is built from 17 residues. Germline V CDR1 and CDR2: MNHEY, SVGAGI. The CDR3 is CASSYSKQLWYQETQYF. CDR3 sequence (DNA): TGTGCCAGCAGTTACTCAAAGCAGCTTTGGTACCAAGAGACCCAGTACTTC.

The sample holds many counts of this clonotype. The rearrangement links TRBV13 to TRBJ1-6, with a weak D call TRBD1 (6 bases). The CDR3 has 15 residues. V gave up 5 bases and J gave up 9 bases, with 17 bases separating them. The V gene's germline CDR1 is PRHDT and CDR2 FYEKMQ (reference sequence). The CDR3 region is CASSKTGVGTSPLHF. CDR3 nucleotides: TGTGCCAGCAGCAAGACAGGAGTCGGAACTTCACCCCTCCACTTT. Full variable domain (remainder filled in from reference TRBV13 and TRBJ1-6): AAGVIQSPRHLIKEKRETATLKCYPIPRHDTVYWYQQGPGQDPQFLISFYEKMQSDKGSIPDRFSAQQFSDYHSELNMSSLELGDSALYFCASSKTGVGTSPLHFGNGTRLTVT.

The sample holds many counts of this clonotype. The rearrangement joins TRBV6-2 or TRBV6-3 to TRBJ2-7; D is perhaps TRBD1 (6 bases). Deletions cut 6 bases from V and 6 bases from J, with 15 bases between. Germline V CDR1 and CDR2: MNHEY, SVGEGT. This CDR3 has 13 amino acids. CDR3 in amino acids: CASSEGVPVEQYF. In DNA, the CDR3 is TGTGCCAGCAGCGAGGGGGTCCCCGTCGAGCAGTACTTC.

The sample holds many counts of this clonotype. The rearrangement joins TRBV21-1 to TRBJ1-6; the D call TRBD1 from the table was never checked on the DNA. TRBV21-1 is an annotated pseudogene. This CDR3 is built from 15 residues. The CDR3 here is CASRGREMVNSPLHF. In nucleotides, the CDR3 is TGTGCCAGCAGAGGCAGGGAGATGGTAAACTCACCCCTCCACTTT.

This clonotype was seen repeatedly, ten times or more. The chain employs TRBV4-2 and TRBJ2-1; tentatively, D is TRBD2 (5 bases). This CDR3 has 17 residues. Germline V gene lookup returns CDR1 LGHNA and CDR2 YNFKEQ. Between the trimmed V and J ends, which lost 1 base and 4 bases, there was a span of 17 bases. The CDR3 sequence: CASSQAGGRALYNEQFF. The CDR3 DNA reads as TGTGCCAGCAGCCAAGCGGGCGGGCGGGCCTTATACAATGAGCAGTTCTTC.